This TCR beta chain came from a study of PD-L1 blockade in urothelial cancer. Assay used: immunoSEQ multiplex PCR; TCRdb lists only in-frame clones, some missing. Of about 45,000 clones in the sample, approximately 82% were seen once. The table lists this clone with a few counts. Time point denoted: peripheral blood 6 weeks after treatment start. The material was PBMCs, obtained around atezolizumab (anti-PD-L1) treatment. The source is a man aged 55 to 70 with urothelial cancer.

The CDR3 loop reads CASSAGRQSGYTF. CDR3 bases: TGTGCCAGCAGTGCAGGGAGGCAGAGTGGCTACACCTTC. The chain joins TRBV7-2 to TRBJ1-2, with D possibly matching TRBD1 (5 bases). Germline CDR1 and CDR2: SGHTA and FQGNSA. V shed 6 bases and J shed 7 bases, with 15 bases lying between them. This CDR3 is built from 13 residues.